These 4 T cell receptor beta chains share one sample of origin, sequenced in a study of post-analysis software for immune sequencing data. Their antigens remain unidentified. Prepared TCR beta cDNA libraries contained unique molecular identifiers. TCRdb passed the PCR reads through MiXCR, listing each CDR3 protein once. The data show some 890,000 distinct CDR3 sequences, about 50% seen once. General study findings and limits: In patients, TRBV5-6, TRBV5-1 and TRBV20-1 belonged to about five TRBV segments found more frequently than in controls.

Sequencing was done on a sample of blood. These receptors came from a girl between 10 and 17 years old with multiple sclerosis.

The chain links TRBV5-1 to TRBJ2-5; D not certain. Germline V gene data show CDR1 as SGHRS and CDR2 as YFSETQ. Trimming removed 0 bases from V and 8 bases from J, with 11 bases in between. The CDR3 is made up of 13 amino acids. The CDR3 DNA reads as TGCGCCAGCAGCTTGGCCATTGCGGAAACCCAGTACTTC. It yields the protein CASSLAIAETQYF.

The CDR3 sequence is CSVESSWRSYGYTF. The CDR3 DNA follows: TGCAGCGTTGAAAGTAGTTGGCGCTCCTATGGCTACACCTTC. This chain uses TRBV29-1 with TRBJ1-2; D not certain. V lost 2 bases to trimming and J lost 4 bases, with 14 bases between them. The CDR3 is made up of 14 amino acids. CDR1 is SQVTM, CDR2 ANQGSEA, per germline. Combining the CDR3 with reference TRBV29-1 and TRBJ1-2 gives the whole variable domain SAVISQKPSRDICQRGTSLTIQCQVDSQVTMMFWYRQQPGQSLTLIATANQGSEATYESGFVIDKFPISRPNLTFSTLTVSNMSPEDSSIYLCSVESSWRSYGYTFGSGTRLTVV.

The chain joins TRBV7-3 to TRBJ2-5; tentative D call: TRBD2 (5 bases). The V gene's germline CDR1 is SGHTA and CDR2 FQGTGA. V lost 6 bases and J lost 5, with 25 bases in between. The CDR3 is 17 residues long. The CDR3 DNA sequence: TGTGCCAGCAGTCGAACAGAGTGGGTGTACCCGGGGGAGACCCAGTACTTC. Its protein product is CASSRTEWVYPGETQYF.

The genes are TRBV7-9 and TRBJ2-5; weak D call: TRBD2 (5 bases). Germline CDR1 reads SEHNR; CDR2 reads FQNEAQ (reference sequence). The CDR3 length is 16 residues. V lost 2 bases, J lost 2 bases, and 15 bases lay in between. The CDR3: CASSLIGLKIQETQYF. CDR3 DNA sequence: TGTGCCAGCAGCTTAATAGGACTCAAGATACAAGAGACCCAGTACTTC.